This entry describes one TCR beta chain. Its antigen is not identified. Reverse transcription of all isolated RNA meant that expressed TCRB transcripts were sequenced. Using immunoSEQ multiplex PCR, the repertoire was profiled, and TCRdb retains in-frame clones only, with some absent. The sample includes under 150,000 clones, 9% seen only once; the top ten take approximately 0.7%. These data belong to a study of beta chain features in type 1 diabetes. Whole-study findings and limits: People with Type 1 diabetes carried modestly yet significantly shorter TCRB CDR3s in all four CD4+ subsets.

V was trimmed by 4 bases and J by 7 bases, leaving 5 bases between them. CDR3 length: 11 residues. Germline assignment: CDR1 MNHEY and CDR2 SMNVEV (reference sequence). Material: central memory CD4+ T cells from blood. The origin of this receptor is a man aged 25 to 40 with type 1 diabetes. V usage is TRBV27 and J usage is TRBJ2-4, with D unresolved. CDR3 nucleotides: TGTGCCAGCAGTTCTAGGAACATTCAGTACTTC. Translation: CASSSRNIQYF.